This T cell receptor beta chain emerged from a study of blood T cells in healthy people across ages. Overall study: Template switching captured about one barcoded beta molecule per two T cells. General observations from the study: Roughly linearly, TCR beta diversity per million T cells fell as age increased. The long-lived group displayed more naive CD4+ cells, plus higher diversity, than the aged donors did.

This clonotype was recorded many times. Its cognate antigen is unknown. It was with a sample-barcoded 5' primer and a J-beta primer mix that a second PCR of roughly 7 to 12 cycles was run. TCRdb analysed the 5' RACE reads with MiXCR anew, one entry per CDR3 protein. The sample records roughly 1.7 million distinct CDR3 sequences, roughly 30% being singletons. This sequence originates from a woman between 25 and 40 years old in good health. Sequencing used blood.

The DNA for the CDR3 is TGTGCCACCAGTGCCCGAGCGGGAGGCACAGATACGCAGTATTTT. As protein: CATSARAGGTDTQYF. The chain is built from TRBV24-1 and TRBJ2-3, with 8 bases aligning to TRBD2. Germline V gene sequence: CDR1 KGHDR, CDR2 SFDVKD. The CDR3 covers 15 residues. J gave up 1 base and V 5 bases, and 4 bases lay outside the gene matches.